What follows are 10 T cell receptor beta chains derived from one specimen sequenced in a study of PD-1 blockade in classical Hodgkin lymphoma. The patients all showed relapse after autologous stem cell transplantation, while their brentuximab vedotin exposure varied. Here immunoSEQ multiplex PCR was the method, and the copy in TCRdb shows in-frame clones only, minus some. The profile shows 53,000 or so clones, over 70% of them singletons. Specimen: peripheral blood mononuclear cells (PBMCs), collected at baseline. The receptors were gathered from a human donor with classical Hodgkin lymphoma.

This clone has just a few counts. The chain recombines TRBV9 with TRBJ1-3, with D possibly TRBD1 on 6 matching bases. CDR1 SGDLS and CDR2 YYNGEE come from the germline V gene. The CDR3 is 15 amino acids. Trimming took off 0 bases at V and 3 bases at J, with 10 bases between the two ends. In nucleotides, the CDR3 is TGTGCCAGCAGCGTAGCAGGGGTCATTGGAAACACCATATATTTT. Translated, it gives CASSVAGVIGNTIYF.

Regarding this clone: Other DNA sequences in the sample encode the same CDR3. The chain couples TRBV20-1 to TRBJ2-7; weak D call: TRBD1 (6 bases). Germline values: CDR1 DFQATT, CDR2 SNEGSKA (reference sequence). There are 11 residues in the CDR3. The V end was cut by 4 bases, the J end by 3 bases, with 7 bases between. CDR3 protein: CSAKGDYEQYF. The CDR3 coding sequence is TGCAGTGCTAAGGGGGACTACGAGCAGTACTTC.

This sequence joins TRBV11-3 and TRBJ2-1; TRBD2 is a possible D gene (6 bases). V was cut by 0 bases and J by 6 bases, with 9 bases left in between. The CDR3 consists of 14 residues. Germline CDR1 and CDR2: SGHNT and YENEEA. CDR3 residues: CASSLEGLFNEQFF. In DNA, the CDR3 is TGTGCCAGCAGCTTAGAGGGACTGTTCAATGAGCAGTTCTTC.

J is TRBJ2-5 and V is TRBV7-9, with a possible D match to TRBD2 (6 bases). V gave up 8 bases and J gave up 5 bases, with 21 bases separating them. CDR1 SEHNR and CDR2 FQNEAQ come from the germline V gene (reference sequence). The CDR3 is 15 amino acids. Here the CDR3 reads CASSLMSREFETQYF. In DNA form, the CDR3 reads TGTGCCAGCTCTCTAATGTCTCGGGAGTTTGAGACCCAGTACTTC.

V usage is TRBV5-6 and J usage is TRBJ2-1; 11 bases are shared with TRBD2. In germline, CDR1 is SGHDT, CDR2 YYEEEE. Trimming removed 4 bases from V and 7 bases from J; junction bases left unmatched: 7. CDR3 length: 15 residues. The CDR3 DNA reads TGTGCCAGCAGCCCCTTAGCGGGAGGGCCGAATGAGCAGTTCTTC. It codes for CASSPLAGGPNEQFF.

This sequence joins TRBV6-5 and TRBJ2-7, with a possible D match to TRBD2 (6 bases). This CDR3 has 13 residues. V shed 6 bases and J shed 1 base, with 10 bases lying between them. CDR1 and CDR2 (germline): MNHEY, SVGAGI. CDR3 region: CASSRLGSYEQYF. CDR3 nucleotide sequence: TGTGCCAGCAGCAGACTAGGGTCCTACGAGCAGTACTTC.

The rearrangement joins TRBV4-3 to TRBJ2-7, with no clear D. The germline V gene encodes CDR1 LGHNA and CDR2 YSLEER. Trimming took 0 bases from V and 3 from J, leaving 9 bases between them. This CDR3 spans 14 amino acids. In DNA form, the CDR3 reads TGCGCCAGCAGCCAAGATGTGGAAGGCTACGAGCAGTACTTC. Encoded protein: CASSQDVEGYEQYF.

The chain uses TRBV29-1 and TRBJ1-2, with a tentative D call TRBD1 (5 bases). This CDR3 contains 12 residues. Trimming pared 6 bases from V and 3 bases from J, leaving 11 bases between. Germline CDR1 reads SQVTM; CDR2 reads ANQGSEA. The CDR3 coding sequence is TGCAGCGTAGAGGGGAAGGACTATGGCTACACCTTC. Protein sequence: CSVEGKDYGYTF. The variable domain in full, with the rest retrieved from reference TRBV29-1 and TRBJ1-2, is SAVISQKPSRDICQRGTSLTIQCQVDSQVTMMFWYRQQPGQSLTLIATANQGSEATYESGFVIDKFPISRPNLTFSTLTVSNMSPEDSSIYLCSVEGKDYGYTFGSGTRLTVV.

The chain joins TRBV29-1 to TRBJ2-1; 11 positions agree with TRBD2. From germline, CDR1 is SQVTM and CDR2 ANQGSEA. Trimming cost V 7 bases and J 2 bases; bases outside gene matches: 13. CDR3 length: 17 residues. For the CDR3, the DNA is TGCAGCGGCGAGGGGGAACTAGCGGGAGAAGCCTACAATGAGCAGTTCTTC. This sequence encodes CSGEGELAGEAYNEQFF.

This chain links TRBV6-5 with TRBJ2-7, with 7 positions matching TRBD1. Germline lookup yields CDR1 MNHEY and CDR2 SVGAGI. The CDR3 runs 14 residues. Losses at the gene ends were 4 bases for V and 0 bases for J; bases not matched to a gene: 3. CDR3 protein: CASSLTGSSYEQYF. The CDR3 DNA reads as TGTGCCAGCAGTTTGACAGGGAGCTCCTACGAGCAGTACTTC.